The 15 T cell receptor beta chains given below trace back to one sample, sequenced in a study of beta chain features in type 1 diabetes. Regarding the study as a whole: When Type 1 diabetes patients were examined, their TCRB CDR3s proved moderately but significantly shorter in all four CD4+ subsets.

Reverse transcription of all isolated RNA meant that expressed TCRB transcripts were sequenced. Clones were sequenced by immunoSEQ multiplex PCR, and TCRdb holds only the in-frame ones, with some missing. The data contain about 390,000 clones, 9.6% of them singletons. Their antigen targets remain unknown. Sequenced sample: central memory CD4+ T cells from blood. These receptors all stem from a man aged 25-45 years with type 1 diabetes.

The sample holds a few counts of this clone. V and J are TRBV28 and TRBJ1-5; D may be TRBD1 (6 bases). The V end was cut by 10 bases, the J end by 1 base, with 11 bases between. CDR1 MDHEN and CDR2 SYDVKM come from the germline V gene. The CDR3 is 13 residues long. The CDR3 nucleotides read TGTGCCATTACGAGGGGGAGCAATCAGCCCCAGCATTTT. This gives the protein CAITRGSNQPQHF.

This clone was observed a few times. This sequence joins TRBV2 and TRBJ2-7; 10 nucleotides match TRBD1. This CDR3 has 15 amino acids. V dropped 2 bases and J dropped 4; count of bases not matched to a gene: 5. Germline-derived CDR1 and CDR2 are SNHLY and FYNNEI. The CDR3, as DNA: TGTGCCAGCAGTGAACAAGGACAGGGGGTATACGAGCAGTACTTC. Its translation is CASSEQGQGVYEQYF.

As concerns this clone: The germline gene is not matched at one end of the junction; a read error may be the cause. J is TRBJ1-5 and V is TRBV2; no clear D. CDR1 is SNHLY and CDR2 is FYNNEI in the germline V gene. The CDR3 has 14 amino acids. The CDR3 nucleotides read TGTACCAGCAGTGAAATCGACAGCAATCAGCCCCAGCATTTT. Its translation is CTSSEIDSNQPQHF.

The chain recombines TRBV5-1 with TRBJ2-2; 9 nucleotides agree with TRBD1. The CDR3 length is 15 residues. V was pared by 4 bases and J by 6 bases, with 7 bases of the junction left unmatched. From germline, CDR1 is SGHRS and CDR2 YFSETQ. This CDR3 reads CASSDPGQGPGELFF. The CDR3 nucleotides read TGCGCCAGCAGCGACCCGGGACAGGGTCCCGGGGAGCTGTTTTTT.

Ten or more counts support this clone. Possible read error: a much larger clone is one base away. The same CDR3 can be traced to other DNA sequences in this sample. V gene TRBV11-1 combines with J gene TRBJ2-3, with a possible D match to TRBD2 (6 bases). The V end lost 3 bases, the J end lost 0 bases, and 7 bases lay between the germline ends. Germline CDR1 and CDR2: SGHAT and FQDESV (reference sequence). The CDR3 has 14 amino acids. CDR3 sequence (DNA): TGTGCCAGCAGCTTGGGACTCAGCACAGATACGCAGTATTTT. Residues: CASSLGLSTDTQYF. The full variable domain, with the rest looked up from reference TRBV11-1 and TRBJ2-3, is EAEVAQSPRYKITEKSQAVAFWCDPISGHATLYWYRQILGQGPELLVQFQDESVVDDSQLPKDRFSAERLKGVDSTLKIQPAELGDSAMYLCASSLGLSTDTQYFGPGTRLTVL.

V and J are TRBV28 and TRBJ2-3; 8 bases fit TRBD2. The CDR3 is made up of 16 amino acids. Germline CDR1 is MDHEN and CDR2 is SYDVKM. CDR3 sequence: CGSRGASGLSTDTQYF. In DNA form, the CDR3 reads TGTGGTTCCCGAGGGGCTAGCGGGCTAAGCACAGATACGCAGTATTTT.

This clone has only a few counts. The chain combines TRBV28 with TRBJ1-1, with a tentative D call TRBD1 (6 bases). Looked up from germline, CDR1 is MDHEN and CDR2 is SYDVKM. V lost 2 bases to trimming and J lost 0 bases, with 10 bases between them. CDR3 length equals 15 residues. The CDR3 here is CASSLRGDMNTEAFF. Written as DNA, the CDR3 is TGTGCCAGCAGTTTAAGAGGGGACATGAACACTGAAGCTTTCTTT.

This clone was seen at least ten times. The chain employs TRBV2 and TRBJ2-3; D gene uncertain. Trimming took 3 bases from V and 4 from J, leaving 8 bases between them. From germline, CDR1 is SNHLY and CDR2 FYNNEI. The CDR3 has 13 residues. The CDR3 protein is CASSDYPPDTQYF. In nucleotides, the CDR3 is TGTGCCAGCAGTGATTACCCCCCAGATACGCAGTATTTT.

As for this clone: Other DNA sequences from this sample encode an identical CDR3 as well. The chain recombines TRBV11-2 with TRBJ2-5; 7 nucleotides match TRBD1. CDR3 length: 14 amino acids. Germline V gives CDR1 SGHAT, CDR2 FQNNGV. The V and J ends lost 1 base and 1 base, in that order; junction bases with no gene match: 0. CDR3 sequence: CASSLGQGQETQYF. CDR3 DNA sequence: TGTGCCAGCAGCTTAGGACAGGGCCAAGAGACCCAGTACTTC.

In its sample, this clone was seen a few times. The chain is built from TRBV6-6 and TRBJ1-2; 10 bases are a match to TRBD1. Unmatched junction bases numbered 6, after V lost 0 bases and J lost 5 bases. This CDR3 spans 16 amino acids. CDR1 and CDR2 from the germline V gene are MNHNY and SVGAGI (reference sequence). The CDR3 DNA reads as TGTGCCAGCAGTTACTCGACAGGGGGCGCGTCTTATGGCTACACCTTC. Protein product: CASSYSTGGASYGYTF.

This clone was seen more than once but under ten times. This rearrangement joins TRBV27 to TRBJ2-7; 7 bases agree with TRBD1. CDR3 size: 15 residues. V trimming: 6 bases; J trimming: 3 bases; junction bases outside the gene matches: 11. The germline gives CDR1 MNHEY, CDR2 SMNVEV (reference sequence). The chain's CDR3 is CASSRPQGIVYEQYF. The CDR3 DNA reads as TGTGCCAGCAGCCGACCACAGGGGATCGTCTACGAGCAGTACTTC.

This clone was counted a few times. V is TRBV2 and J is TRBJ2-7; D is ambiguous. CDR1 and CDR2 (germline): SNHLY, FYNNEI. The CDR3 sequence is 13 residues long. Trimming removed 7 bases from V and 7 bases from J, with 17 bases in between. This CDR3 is CASTVFQESEQYF. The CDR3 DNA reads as TGTGCCAGCACCGTCTTCCAGGAGTCTGAGCAGTACTTC.

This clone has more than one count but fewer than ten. The CDR3 coding sequence is TGTGCCAGCAGTACAGGGAGAAATCAGCCCCAGCATTTT. It codes for CASSTGRNQPQHF. The chain employs TRBV7-3 and TRBJ1-5; a weak D match, TRBD1 (6 bases). The CDR3 covers 13 residues. Germline CDR1 SGHTA, CDR2 FQGTGA. Trimming took off 6 bases at V and 4 bases at J, with 10 bases between the two ends.

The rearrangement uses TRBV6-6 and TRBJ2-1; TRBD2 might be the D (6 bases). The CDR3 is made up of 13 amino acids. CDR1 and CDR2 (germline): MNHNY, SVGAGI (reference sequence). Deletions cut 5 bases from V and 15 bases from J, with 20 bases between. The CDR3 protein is CASSGLRDSAPFF. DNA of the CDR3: TGTGCCAGCAGTGGACTCCGGGACTCAGCCCCGTTCTTC.

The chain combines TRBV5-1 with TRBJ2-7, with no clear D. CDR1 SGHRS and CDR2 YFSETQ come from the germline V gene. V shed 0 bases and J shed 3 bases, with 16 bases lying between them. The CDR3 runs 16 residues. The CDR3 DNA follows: TGCGCCAGCAGCTTGGCGGCCAGCGACGGAGTCTACGAGCAGTACTTC. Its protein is CASSLAASDGVYEQYF.